The 9 T cell receptor beta chains given below trace back to one sample, sequenced in a study of blood T cell repertoires in COVID-19 (dated by TCRdb to 2018 to 2021). Library preparation used the immunoSEQ multiplex PCR assay. The immuneACCESS repertoire file appears here via TCRdb, limited to in-frame rearrangements. These files lack a portion of the clones; in checked studies, under half of the deficit traces to unresolved V genes, and the cause of the others is not known. This sample holds some 200,000 clones; under 90% were observed only once. The ten largest make up approximately 4.8% of the sample. Sequencing was done on a sample of peripheral blood. These receptors originate from a man aged 45-65 years with acute or convalescent COVID-19.

The V and J genes are TRBV6-5 and TRBJ1-6, with D possibly TRBD1 on 5 matching bases. The CDR3 loop spans 15 amino acids. The germline V gene has CDR1 MNHEY and CDR2 SVGAGI. The V end was cut by 6 bases, the J end by 9 bases, with 18 bases between. The chain's CDR3 is CASRPQTVPFSPLHF. DNA for the CDR3: TGTGCCAGCAGGCCCCAGACAGTTCCTTTTTCACCCCTCCACTTT.

The chain joins TRBV5-1 to TRBJ1-6, with D perhaps TRBD1 (5 bases). Germline values: CDR1 SGHRS, CDR2 YFSETQ. V was shortened by 5 bases and J by 4 bases, with 13 bases between the two germline ends. The CDR3 is 15 amino acids. This chain's CDR3 is CASRKTRGYNSPLHF. Written as DNA, the CDR3 is TGCGCCAGCAGAAAAACAAGGGGTTATAATTCACCCCTCCACTTT.

The chain links TRBV9 to TRBJ2-2; the match to TRBD2 covers 7 bases. The CDR3 totals 17 residues. The V gene end was trimmed by 1 base and the J gene end by 4 bases; junction bases not matched to a gene: 10. CDR1 and CDR2 (germline): SGDLS, YYNGEE. DNA of the CDR3: TGTGCCAGCAGCGTATGGCCGGGAGGTCTGGTCACCGGGGAGCTGTTTTTT. Translating gives CASSVWPGGLVTGELFF.

The chain is built from TRBV7-2 and TRBJ2-5; TRBD2 aligns across 10 bases. V dropped 5 bases and J dropped 2; count of bases not matched to a gene: 14. This CDR3 is 18 amino acids long. Germline V lookup: CDR1 SGHTA, CDR2 FQGNSA. As DNA, the CDR3 is TGTGCCAGCAGCCCCTTGGGAGCGGGGGGGCGGATTCAAGAGACCCAGTACTTC. Amino acids: CASSPLGAGGRIQETQYF. Full variable domain (missing parts from reference TRBV7-2 and TRBJ2-5): GAGVSQSPSNKVTEKGKDVELRCDPISGHTALYWYRQSLGQGLEFLIYFQGNSAPDKSGLPSDRFSAERTGGSVSTLTIQRTQQEDSAVYLCASSPLGAGGRIQETQYFGPGTRLLVL.

Only one count was recorded for this clone. The V gene is TRBV12-5, the J gene TRBJ1-5; D call uncertain. Germline V gives CDR1 LGHNT, CDR2 FRNRAP. Trimming left V 0 bases short and J 3 bases short, with 9 bases between. The CDR3 runs 15 residues. The CDR3 protein is CASGLVGGPNQPQHF. The CDR3 DNA sequence: TGTGCTAGTGGTTTGGTTGGAGGGCCCAATCAGCCCCAGCATTTT.

The rearrangement uses TRBV5-1 and TRBJ2-1; D is unresolved. The CDR3 loop spans 11 amino acids. CDR1 and CDR2 (germline): SGHRS, YFSETQ. V lost 4 bases and J 4 bases, leaving 3 bases between the germline ends. CDR3 protein: CASSAYNEQFF. The CDR3 bases are TGCGCCAGCAGCGCGTACAATGAGCAGTTCTTC.

The chain is built from TRBV5-1 and TRBJ1-1; D is possibly TRBD1 (5 bases). Per the germline V gene, CDR1 is SGHRS and CDR2 is YFSETQ. The CDR3 covers 15 residues. Trimming removed 4 bases from V and 4 bases from J, with 17 bases in between. The CDR3 DNA is TGCGCCAGCAGCCGCGGGGACTCCATAGGCACTGAAGCTTTCTTT. Residues: CASSRGDSIGTEAFF.

The V call is TRBV29-1, the J call TRBJ1-2; 8 positions match TRBD1. J gave up 0 bases and V 5 bases, and 2 bases lay outside the gene matches. Germline V lookup: CDR1 SQVTM, CDR2 ANQGSEA. CDR3 length: 13 amino acids. CDR3 sequence: CSVLQGANYGYTF. The CDR3 nucleotides read TGCAGCGTTTTACAGGGGGCTAACTATGGCTACACCTTC.

The chain is built from TRBV24-1 and TRBJ2-5; D is perhaps TRBD2 (6 bases). The CDR3 is 13 residues long. The V end was cut by 4 bases, the J end by 5 bases, with 10 bases between. CDR1 KGHDR and CDR2 SFDVKD come from the germline V gene. The CDR3 DNA reads TGTGCCACCAGTGACCCCCGGGGGGAGACCCAGTACTTC. This codes for CATSDPRGETQYF.